This is a list of T cell receptor beta chains from one sample in a study of shared clonotypes between healthy human individuals. Sequencing was performed with immunoSEQ multiplex PCR; in TCRdb, only in-frame clones are kept and a portion is missing. The profile shows about 2,200,000 clones, about 93% of them singletons. Sequencing used naive CD8+ T cells from PBMCs. The receptors come from a man younger than 35 in good health. Some clones in this sample may be carry-over from other donors' samples. Both conserved end residues are trimmed from each CDR3. Clone size is given for some rows only: seen once, a few or many times, or a class if the clone is expanded.

v_gene	abundance	j_gene	CDR3aa
TRBV5-8	NA	TRBJ1-5	ASSLGQPQH
TRBV9	NA	TRBJ2-1	ASSDPRASGKLYNEQF
TRBV10-3	once	TRBJ2-7	AISRTSGVSSYEQY
TRBV19	few	TRBJ1-1	ASSYGLVTEAF
TRBV11-2	NA	TRBJ2-1	ASSLVGPSTGYNEQF
TRBV7-9	once	TRBJ2-1	ASSSDRAYNEQF
TRBV6-1	NA	TRBJ1-5	ASSKSRDRNQPQH
TRBV2	NA	TRBJ2-1	AVTGLAAYNEQF
TRBV2	NA	TRBJ1-4	ASRDGTNEKLF
TRBV28	NA	TRBJ1-2	ATPDSPNYGYT
TRBV20-1	few	TRBJ2-7	SARDTYEQY
TRBV28	NA	TRBJ2-7	ASSLRNEDEQY
TRBV7-3	NA	TRBJ1-1	ASSLTHRVTEAF
TRBV12-5	NA	TRBJ1-3	ASGLTPLLPGNTIY
TRBV27	NA	TRBJ2-7	ATSGTGSYEQY
TRBV27	NA	TRBJ2-7	ASSFNRVRYEQY
TRBV10-3	NA	TRBJ2-7	AIRNTAGLYEQY
TRBV6-6	NA	TRBJ1-3	ASSPRAGTIY
TRBV4-1	NA	TRBJ2-1	ASSQEGVASGSPFNEQF
TRBV10-3	NA	TRBJ2-7	ATDRTNLSYEQY
TRBV10-2	NA	TRBJ1-2	ASGTDHQGRIYGYT
TRBV5-4	NA	TRBJ2-7	ASSYGLAGAHEQY
TRBV6-1	NA	TRBJ2-7	ASSPDRGGTYEQY
TRBV10-3	once	TRBJ2-1	AISEVGGQGIYNEQF
TRBV27	NA	TRBJ2-7	ASSLSDEQY
TRBV7-6	NA	TRBJ2-1	ASSSSRSSYNEQF
TRBV15	once	TRBJ1-2	ATSAPQAVYGYT
TRBV6-5	once	TRBJ2-7	ASRPGDLKEQY
TRBV27	NA	TRBJ1-5	ASSSVVQLVSNQPQH
TRBV10-3	NA	TRBJ2-7	AISDDSSYEQY
TRBV9	NA	TRBJ2-7	ASSRAGRLYEQY
TRBV7-9	NA	TRBJ2-7	ASRMVHEQY
TRBV27	NA	TRBJ1-4	ASSSSVGSREKLF
TRBV13	NA	TRBJ2-2	ASSPTFTGELF
TRBV5-4	NA	TRBJ2-7	ASSFGTSGLSSYEQY
TRBV4-1	NA	TRBJ2-1	ASSQDRSSGIYNEQF
TRBV14	NA	TRBJ2-3	ASSQRDRGLGTQY
TRBV7-6	NA	TRBJ2-3	ASSPEAVTDTQY
TRBV27	NA	TRBJ1-1	ASSPQGAAF
TRBV9	NA	TRBJ2-7	ASSAGGGIMGLEQY
TRBV15	once	TRBJ2-2	ATSRLELEGANTGELF
TRBV14	NA	TRBJ2-7	ASSQEPGRGYEQY
TRBV19	NA	TRBJ1-1	ASSIDRGSTEAF